This T cell receptor (beta chain) was identified in a study of blood T cell repertoires in COVID-19. Authors' methods: Counts of nucleated cells, estimated from reference gene primer amplification, were obtained. The method was immunoSEQ multiplex PCR; TCRdb's version includes in-frame clones alone and lacks a portion of them. That table is the source of V, J and clone size, and D and trimming were worked out from the DNA. Here the sample spans fewer than 350,000 clones, 88% being singletons. The clonotype was recovered from a woman in her thirties who had been exposed to COVID-19. The sample comprised PBMCs or T cells enriched from blood (not recorded which).

The DNA for the CDR3 is TGTGCCAGCAGTCAGGACTCCCCGAGCTCCTACGAGCAGTACTTC. This encodes CASSQDSPSSYEQYF. This chain uses TRBV7-6 with TRBJ2-7; a possible D gene is TRBD2 (5 bases). V was trimmed by 6 bases and J by 0 bases, leaving 15 bases between them. The germline gives CDR1 SGHVS, CDR2 FNYEAQ. The CDR3 totals 15 residues.